Listed below are T cell receptor beta chains from one sample, sequenced in a study of T cell repertoires in cytomegalovirus infection. Their antigens are not known. TCRdb used MiXCR to reprocess the reads, holding one entry per CDR3 protein. The sample has some 700,000 distinct CDR3 sequences, around a third seen once; the top ten hold 15% to 20%. The sample consisted of cultured PBMCs, taken from culture after CMV antigen stimulation. Receptors were obtained from a human donor in good health (CMV status not recorded). Some clones in this sample may be carry-over from other donors' samples. Both conserved end residues are part of each CDR3. D genes are given only for firm matches. Expanded clones get a size class; other rows say once, few or many, or leave the size out.

NA	TRBV6-5	TRBJ2-3	TRBD1	18	CASSFHSGWDRGTDTQYF	TGTGCCAGCAGTTTTCACTCCGGATGGGACAGGGGCACAGATACGCAGTATTTT
few	TRBV6-5	TRBJ1-1	NA	13	CASSYTSKNEAFF	TGTGCCAGCAGTTACACTTCAAAGAATGAAGCTTTCTTT
few	TRBV6-8	TRBJ2-1	NA	15	CASSYGGGPHNEQFF	TGTGCCAGCAGTTACGGGGGGGGGCCCCACAATGAGCAGTTCTTC
many	TRBV7-2	TRBJ2-1	TRBD1	15	CASSSTGNSYNEQFF	TGTGCCAGCAGCTCGACAGGGAACTCCTACAATGAGCAGTTCTTC
many	TRBV28	TRBJ2-5	NA	14	CASSLSGLQETQYF	TGTGCCAGCAGTTTATCAGGTCTACAAGAGACCCAGTACTTC
NA	TRBV19	TRBJ1-5	NA	14	CASSIGMSNQPQHF	TGTGCCAGTAGTATCGGGATGAGCAATCAGCCCCAGCATTTT
once	TRBV20-1	TRBJ1-1	TRBD1	11	CSAQGGAEAFF	TGCAGTGCCCAGGGGGGGGCTGAAGCTTTCTTT
few	TRBV24-1	TRBJ2-3	TRBD1	15	CATSDPTGPGDTQYF	TGTGCCACCAGTGACCCGACAGGGCCTGGGGATACGCAGTATTTT
NA	TRBV7-6	TRBJ2-3	TRBD1	16	CASSSGQGGGLDTQYF	TGTGCCAGCAGCTCGGGACAGGGCGGTGGTCTAGATACGCAGTATTTT
few	TRBV6-1	TRBJ2-7	NA	13	CASTRGTHHEQYF	TGTGCCAGCACCAGAGGGACCCACCACGAGCAGTACTTC
many	TRBV7-2	TRBJ2-3	NA	13	CASRGASTDTQYF	TGTGCTTCCCGGGGGGCTAGCACAGATACGCAGTATTTT
few	TRBV20-1	TRBJ1-2	NA	14	CSATKQGGTYGYTF	TGCAGTGCTACAAAACAGGGCGGTACCTATGGCTACACCTTC
NA	TRBV20-1	TRBJ2-1	NA	12	CSAPRTGNEQFF	TGCAGTGCCCCGAGGACTGGCAATGAGCAGTTCTTC
few	TRBV7-9	TRBJ2-5	NA	14	CASSLHREQETQYF	TGTGCCAGCAGCTTACACAGAGAACAAGAGACCCAGTACTTC
NA	TRBV20-1	TRBJ2-1	TRBD2	17	CSARDGERDASYNEQFF	TGCAGTGCTAGAGATGGGGAGCGGGACGCCTCCTACAATGAGCAGTTCTTC
few	TRBV2	TRBJ1-5	TRBD1	17	CASRTDREPRMGQPQHF	TGTGCCAGCAGAACGGACAGGGAGCCTCGAATGGGTCAGCCCCAGCATTTT
NA	TRBV5-4	TRBJ1-1	NA	15	CASSSKGTANTEAFF	TGTGCCAGCAGCTCGAAAGGGACGGCGAACACTGAAGCTTTCTTT
few	TRBV6-1	TRBJ2-1	NA	14	CASGGVSSYNEQFF	TGTGCCAGCGGCGGGGTGAGCTCCTACAATGAGCAGTTCTTC
NA	TRBV30	TRBJ1-3	NA	16	CAWSASLTNSGNTIYF	TGTGCCTGGAGTGCATCCCTCACGAACTCTGGAAACACCATATATTTT
NA	TRBV7-6	TRBJ1-6	NA	14	CASSPGFLNSPLHF	TGTGCCAGCAGCCCGGGATTCCTTAATTCACCCCTCCACTTT
few	TRBV7-2	TRBJ2-2	NA	14	CASSLGRGTGELFF	TGTGCCAGCAGCTTAGGAAGAGGCACCGGGGAGCTGTTTTTT
few	TRBV10-3	TRBJ2-3	TRBD1	14	CAVRQRGLTDTQYF	TGTGCCGTACGACAGAGGGGGCTCACAGATACGCAGTATTTT
few	TRBV12-3/TRBV12-4	TRBJ2-1	NA	12	CASQGIDNEQFF	TGTGCCAGTCAGGGAATAGACAATGAGCAGTTCTTC
NA	TRBV2	TRBJ2-1	TRBD2	17	CASSDRTSGDSYNEQFF	TGTGCCAGCAGTGATAGAACTAGCGGTGACTCCTACAATGAGCAGTTCTTC
NA	TRBV5-1	TRBJ2-3	NA	17	CASSLGGTRISTDTQYF	TGCGCCAGCAGCCTTGGGGGGACGCGGATTAGCACAGATACGCAGTATTTT
few	TRBV5-6	TRBJ1-2	NA	16	CASSLVGDRANYGYTF	TGTGCCAGCAGCTTGGTAGGCGATAGAGCTAACTATGGCTACACCTTC
NA	TRBV29-1	TRBJ2-3	NA	10	CSVGSDTQYF	TGCAGCGTTGGCTCTGATACGCAGTATTTT
few	TRBV7-9	TRBJ1-1	NA	13	CASSLETDGEAFF	TGTGCCAGCAGCTTAGAAACAGATGGGGAAGCTTTCTTT
NA	TRBV2	TRBJ1-5	NA	15	CASSDRQYSNQPQHF	TGTGCCAGCAGTGATCGGCAGTATAGCAATCAGCCCCAGCATTTT
many	TRBV7-2	TRBJ1-5	NA	15	CASSFEDGFNQPQHF	TGTGCCAGCAGCTTCGAGGACGGGTTCAATCAGCCCCAGCATTTT
NA	TRBV7-2	TRBJ2-7	TRBD1	14	CASSIRDSEYEQYF	TGTGCCAGCAGCATCCGGGACAGCGAATACGAGCAGTACTTC
few	TRBV7-9	TRBJ2-1	NA	16	CASSRVRGLSYNEQFF	TGTGCCAGCAGCCGGGTGAGAGGGCTCTCCTACAATGAGCAGTTCTTC
few	TRBV7-8	TRBJ1-5	NA	14	CASSPRGDNQPQHF	TGTGCCAGCAGCCCTAGGGGCGATAATCAGCCCCAGCATTTT
NA	TRBV6-6	TRBJ2-7	TRBD1	14	CTSSPGQVMNEQYF	TGTACCAGCAGCCCCGGACAGGTGATGAACGAGCAGTACTTC
NA	TRBV9	TRBJ2-7	NA	14	CASSVALQGVEQYF	TGTGCCAGCAGCGTAGCTTTGCAGGGAGTCGAGCAGTACTTC
NA	TRBV5-4	TRBJ2-7	NA	14	CASSADSGAYEQYF	TGTGCCAGCAGCGCGGACAGCGGGGCTTACGAGCAGTACTTC
few	TRBV11-2	TRBJ2-1	NA	14	CASSPLGGGDEQFF	TGTGCCAGCAGCCCCCTAGGGGGGGGGGATGAGCAGTTCTTC
NA	TRBV4-3	TRBJ2-1	NA	17	CASSQEGPFGSYNEQFF	TGCGCCAGCAGCCAAGAAGGGCCTTTCGGCTCCTACAATGAGCAGTTCTTC
few	TRBV7-6	TRBJ2-1	NA	17	CASSLGWGADSYNEQFF	TGTGCCAGCAGCTTAGGGTGGGGAGCGGACTCCTACAATGAGCAGTTCTTC
NA	TRBV5-1	TRBJ2-5	NA	16	CASSWTSGLNQETQYF	TGCGCCAGCAGCTGGACGTCGGGGTTGAACCAAGAGACCCAGTACTTC
few	TRBV11-2	TRBJ2-3	NA	16	CASSRGWAAYTDTQYF	TGTGCCAGCAGCCGAGGATGGGCAGCATACACAGATACGCAGTATTTT
few	TRBV6-1	TRBJ1-2	NA	14	CASSTSRGDYGYTF	TGTGCCAGCAGTACCAGTCGGGGAGACTATGGCTACACCTTC
NA	TRBV3-1	TRBJ1-1	NA	13	CASSAILNTEAFF	TGTGCCAGCAGTGCAATATTGAACACTGAAGCTTTCTTT
few	TRBV7-2	TRBJ2-7	TRBD2	14	CASSLAGLAGEQYF	TGTGCCAGCAGCTTAGCGGGACTAGCAGGCGAGCAGTACTTC
few	TRBV6-1	TRBJ1-1	NA	15	CASSERGDMNTEAFF	TGTGCCAGCAGTGAGCGGGGGGACATGAACACTGAAGCTTTCTTT
NA	TRBV10-2	TRBJ1-5	TRBD1	16	CASSGTDRGGGQPQHF	TGCGCCAGCAGTGGGACCGACAGGGGAGGAGGGCAGCCCCAGCATTTT
NA	TRBV7-9	TRBJ2-1	TRBD1	15	CASSLSRDRNNEQFF	TGTGCCAGCAGCCTAAGCCGGGACAGGAACAATGAGCAGTTCTTC
NA	TRBV7-6	TRBJ2-1	TRBD2	15	CASNPRLAGGGEQFF	TGTGCCAGCAACCCACGGTTAGCGGGGGGGGGTGAGCAGTTCTTC
few	TRBV6-1	TRBJ1-1	NA	14	CASSHGPPNTEAFF	TGTGCCAGCAGTCACGGGCCTCCGAACACTGAAGCTTTCTTT
NA	TRBV7-7	TRBJ2-2	TRBD1	15	CASSLTGGAAGELFF	TGTGCCAGCAGCCTGACAGGGGGCGCGGCCGGGGAGCTGTTTTTT
many	TRBV12-3/TRBV12-4	TRBJ2-5	TRBD2	15	CASSLRLAGGETQYF	TGTGCCAGCAGTTTAAGACTAGCGGGAGGAGAGACCCAGTACTTC
NA	TRBV12-5	TRBJ2-5	TRBD1	18	CASGLVHGTGLYQETQYF	TGTGCTAGTGGTTTGGTACACGGGACAGGGCTGTACCAAGAGACCCAGTACTTC
many	TRBV7-2	TRBJ2-5	TRBD2	14	CASSSGLAEETQYF	TGTGCCAGCAGCTCCGGACTAGCGGAAGAGACCCAGTACTTC
many	TRBV7-2	TRBJ2-1	NA	13	CASISSSYNEQFF	TGTGCCAGCATCTCTAGCTCCTACAATGAGCAGTTCTTC
NA	TRBV6-1	TRBJ2-7	TRBD1	15	CASRDDRGTSYEQYF	TGTGCCAGCAGGGACGACAGGGGGACCTCCTACGAGCAGTACTTC
few	TRBV19	TRBJ1-3	NA	15	CASSTGTSSGNTIYF	TGTGCCAGTAGTACAGGGACATCCTCTGGAAACACCATATATTTT
many	TRBV7-2	TRBJ2-5	NA	12	CASSLDRETQYF	TGTGCCAGCAGCTTAGATCGAGAGACCCAGTACTTC
few	TRBV7-7	TRBJ2-1	NA	13	CASSVDLYNEQFF	TGTGCCAGCAGCGTCGACTTATACAATGAGCAGTTCTTC
NA	TRBV6-5	TRBJ2-3	NA	17	CASRIAGQGPGTDTQYF	TGTGCCAGCAGGATAGCGGGACAGGGCCCCGGCACAGATACGCAGTATTTT
NA	TRBV10-3	TRBJ1-4	NA	14	CAIREDFLNEKLFF	TGTGCCATCAGGGAGGACTTCCTTAATGAAAAACTGTTTTTT